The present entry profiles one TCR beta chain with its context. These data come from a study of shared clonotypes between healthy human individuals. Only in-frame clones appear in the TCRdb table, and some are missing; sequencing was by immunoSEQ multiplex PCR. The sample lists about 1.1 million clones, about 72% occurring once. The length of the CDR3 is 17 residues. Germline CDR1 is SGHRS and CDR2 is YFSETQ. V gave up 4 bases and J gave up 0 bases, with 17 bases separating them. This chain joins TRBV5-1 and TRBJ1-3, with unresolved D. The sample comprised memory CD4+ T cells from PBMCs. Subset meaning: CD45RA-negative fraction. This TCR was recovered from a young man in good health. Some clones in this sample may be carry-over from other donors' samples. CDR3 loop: CASSNTMGRSSGNTIYF. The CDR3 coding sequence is TGCGCCAGCAGCAACACCATGGGGAGGAGCTCTGGAAACACCATATATTTT.